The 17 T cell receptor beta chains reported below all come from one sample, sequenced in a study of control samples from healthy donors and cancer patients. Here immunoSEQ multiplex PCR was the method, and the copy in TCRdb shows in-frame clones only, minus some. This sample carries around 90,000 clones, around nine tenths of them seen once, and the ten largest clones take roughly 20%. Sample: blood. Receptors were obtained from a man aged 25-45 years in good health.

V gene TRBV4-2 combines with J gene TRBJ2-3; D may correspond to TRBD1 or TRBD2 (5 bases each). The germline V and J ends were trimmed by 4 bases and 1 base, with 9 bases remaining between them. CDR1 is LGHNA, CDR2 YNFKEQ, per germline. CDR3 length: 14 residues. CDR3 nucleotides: TGTGCCAGCAGCCGGGGGATGGGCACAGATACGCAGTATTTT. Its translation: CASSRGMGTDTQYF.

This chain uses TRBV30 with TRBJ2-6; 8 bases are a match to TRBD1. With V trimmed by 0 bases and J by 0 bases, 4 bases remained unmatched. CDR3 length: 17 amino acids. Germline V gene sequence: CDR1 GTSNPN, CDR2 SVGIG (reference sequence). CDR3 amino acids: CAWSVTGALSGANVLTF. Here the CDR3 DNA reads TGTGCCTGGAGTGTGACAGGGGCTCTCTCTGGGGCCAACGTCCTGACTTTC.

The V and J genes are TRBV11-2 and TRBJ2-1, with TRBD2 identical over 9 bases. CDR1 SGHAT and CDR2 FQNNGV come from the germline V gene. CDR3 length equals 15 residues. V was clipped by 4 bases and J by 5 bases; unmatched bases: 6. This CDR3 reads CASSSLAGWDNEQFF. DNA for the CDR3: TGTGCCAGCAGCTCTCTAGCGGGGTGGGACAATGAGCAGTTCTTC.

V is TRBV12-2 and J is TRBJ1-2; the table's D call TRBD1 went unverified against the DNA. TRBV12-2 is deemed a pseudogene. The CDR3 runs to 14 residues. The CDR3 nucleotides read TGTGCAAGTCGCACTCTTACAGACAGGCCCGGCTACACCTTC. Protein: CASRTLTDRPGYTF.

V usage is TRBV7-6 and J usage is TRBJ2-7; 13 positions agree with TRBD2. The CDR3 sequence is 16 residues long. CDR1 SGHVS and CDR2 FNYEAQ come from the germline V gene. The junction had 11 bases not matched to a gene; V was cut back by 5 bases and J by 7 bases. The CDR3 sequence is CASSPLTSGGSEEQYF. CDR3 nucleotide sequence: TGTGCCAGCAGCCCCTTGACTAGCGGGGGGTCCGAGGAGCAGTACTTC.

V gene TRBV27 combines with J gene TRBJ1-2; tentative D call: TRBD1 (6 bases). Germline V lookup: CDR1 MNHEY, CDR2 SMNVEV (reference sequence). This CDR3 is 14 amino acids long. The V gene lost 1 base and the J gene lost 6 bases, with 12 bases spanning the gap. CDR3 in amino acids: CASSLFPGANGYTF. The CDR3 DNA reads TGTGCCAGCAGTTTATTCCCAGGGGCTAATGGCTACACCTTC.

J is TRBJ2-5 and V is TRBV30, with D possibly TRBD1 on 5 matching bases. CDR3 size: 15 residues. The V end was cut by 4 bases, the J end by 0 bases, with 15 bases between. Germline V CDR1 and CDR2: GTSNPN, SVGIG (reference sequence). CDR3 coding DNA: TGTGCCTGGATGCGACTGGGGCGCTACCAAGAGACCCAGTACTTC. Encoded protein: CAWMRLGRYQETQYF.

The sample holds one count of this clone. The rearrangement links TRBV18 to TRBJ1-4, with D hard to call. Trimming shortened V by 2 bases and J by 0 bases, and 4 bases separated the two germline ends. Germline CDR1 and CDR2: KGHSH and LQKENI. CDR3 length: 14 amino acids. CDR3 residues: CASSPRATNEKLFF. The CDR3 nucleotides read TGTGCCAGCTCACCAAGGGCAACTAATGAAAAACTGTTTTTT. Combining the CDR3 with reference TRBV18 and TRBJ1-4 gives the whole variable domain NAGVMQNPRHLVRRRGQEARLRCSPMKGHSHVYWYRQLPEEGLKFMVYLQKENIIDESGMPKERFSAEFPKEGPSILRIQQVVRGDSAAYFCASSPRATNEKLFFGSGTQLSVL.

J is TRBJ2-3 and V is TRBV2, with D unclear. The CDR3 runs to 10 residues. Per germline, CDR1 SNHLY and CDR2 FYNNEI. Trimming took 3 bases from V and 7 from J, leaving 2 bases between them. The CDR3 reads CASSDNTQYF. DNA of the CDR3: TGTGCCAGCAGTGATAATACGCAGTATTTT.

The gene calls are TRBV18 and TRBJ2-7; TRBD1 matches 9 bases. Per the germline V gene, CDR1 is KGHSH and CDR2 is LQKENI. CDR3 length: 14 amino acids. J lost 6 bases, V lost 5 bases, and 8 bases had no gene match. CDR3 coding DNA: TGTGCCAGCTCAGTTACCGGGACAGGGAGCGAGCAGTACGTC. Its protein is CASSVTGTGSEQYV.

CDR3 coding DNA: TGTGCCAGTAGTATGGTAGTCCGGGACAGCCACCGGGAGGGAGCTTTCTTT. Residues: CASSMVVRDSHREGAFF. The gene calls are TRBV19 and TRBJ1-1, with 7 bases that match TRBD1. Germline lookup yields CDR1 LNHDA and CDR2 SQIVND (reference sequence). This CDR3 comprises 17 residues. V shed 3 bases, J shed 10 bases, and the junction held 20 bases outside the gene matches.

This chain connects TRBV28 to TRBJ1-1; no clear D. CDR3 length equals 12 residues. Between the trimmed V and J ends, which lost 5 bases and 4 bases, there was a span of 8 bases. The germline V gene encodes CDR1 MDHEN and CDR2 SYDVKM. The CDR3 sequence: CASSGRPTEAFF. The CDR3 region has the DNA TGTGCCAGCAGTGGCAGGCCCACTGAAGCTTTCTTT.

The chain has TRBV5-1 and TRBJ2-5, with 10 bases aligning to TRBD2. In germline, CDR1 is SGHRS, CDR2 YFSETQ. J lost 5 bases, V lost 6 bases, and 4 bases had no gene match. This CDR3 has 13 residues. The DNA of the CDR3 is TGCGCCAGCACCCCGACTAGCGGGGAGACCCAGTACTTC. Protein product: CASTPTSGETQYF.

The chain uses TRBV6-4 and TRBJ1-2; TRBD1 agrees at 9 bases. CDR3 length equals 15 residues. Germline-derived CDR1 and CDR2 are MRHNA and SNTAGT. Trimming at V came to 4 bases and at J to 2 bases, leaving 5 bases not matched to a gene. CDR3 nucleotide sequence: TGTGCCAGCAGTGTTTCAGGGACAGGGAACTATGGCTACACCTTC. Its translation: CASSVSGTGNYGYTF.

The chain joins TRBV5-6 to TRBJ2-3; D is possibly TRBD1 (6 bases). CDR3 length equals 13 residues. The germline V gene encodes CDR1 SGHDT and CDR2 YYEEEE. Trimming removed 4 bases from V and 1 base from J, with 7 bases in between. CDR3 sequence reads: CASSRTGTDTQYF. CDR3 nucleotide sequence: TGTGCCAGCAGCCGGACAGGCACAGATACGCAGTATTTT.

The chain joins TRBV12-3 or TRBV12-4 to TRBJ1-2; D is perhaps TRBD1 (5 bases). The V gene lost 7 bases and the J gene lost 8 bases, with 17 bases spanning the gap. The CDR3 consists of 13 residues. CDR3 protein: CASTNPGTEGYTF. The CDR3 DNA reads TGTGCCAGCACCAACCCCGGGACGGAGGGCTACACCTTC.

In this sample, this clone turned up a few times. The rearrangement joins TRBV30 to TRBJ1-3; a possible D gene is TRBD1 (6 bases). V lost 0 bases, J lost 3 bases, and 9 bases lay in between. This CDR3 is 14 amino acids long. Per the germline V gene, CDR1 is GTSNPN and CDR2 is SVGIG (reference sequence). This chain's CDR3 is CAWSVGGVGNTIYF. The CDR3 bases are TGTGCCTGGAGTGTTGGGGGCGTTGGAAACACCATATATTTT. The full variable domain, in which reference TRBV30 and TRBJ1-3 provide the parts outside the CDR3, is SQTIHQWPATLVQPVGSPLSLECTVEGTSNPNLYWYRQAAGRGLQLLFYSVGIGQISSEVPQNLSASRPQDRQFILSSKKLLLSDSGFYLCAWSVGGVGNTIYFGEGSWLTVV.